One sample yielded the 21 T cell receptor beta chains listed below, sequenced in a study of blood T cell repertoires in COVID-19. Method: immunoSEQ multiplex PCR; TCRdb's copy keeps in-frame clones and lacks some. The sample includes around 120,000 clones, more than 75% of them seen just once. Sequencing was carried out using peripheral blood. The receptors were sampled from a human donor in a cohort sampled during active COVID-19.

CDR3 protein: CASSQFGAGESADTQYF. The CDR3 DNA sequence: TGTGCCAGCAGCCAGTTTGGGGCGGGGGAATCAGCAGATACGCAGTATTTT. The J gene is TRBJ2-3, the V gene TRBV4-2, with 7 bases that match TRBD2. Germline CDR1 LGHNA, CDR2 YNFKEQ. Unmatched junction bases numbered 13, after V lost 3 bases and J lost 4 bases. The CDR3 consists of 17 residues.

This clone was recorded only once. The chain recombines TRBV9 with TRBJ2-1; 10 bases map to TRBD2. The CDR3 has 15 residues. The germline CDR1 and CDR2 sequences are SGDLS and YYNGEE. V was pared by 3 bases and J by 3 bases, with 3 bases of the junction left unmatched. CDR3 sequence: CASSATSGLYNEQFF. CDR3 nucleotide sequence: TGTGCCAGCAGCGCGACTAGCGGGCTCTACAATGAGCAGTTCTTC.

CDR3 sequence: CAWSVSSNEKLFF. CDR3 nucleotides: TGTGCCTGGAGTGTTAGTAGTAATGAAAAACTGTTTTTT. The chain is built from TRBV30 and TRBJ1-4; D unresolved. Trimming shortened V by 0 bases and J by 4 bases, and 6 bases separated the two germline ends. The V gene's germline CDR1 is GTSNPN and CDR2 SVGIG (reference sequence). The CDR3 extends over 13 amino acids.

The chain uses TRBV19 and TRBJ2-7, with 9 nucleotides matching TRBD1. CDR1 is LNHDA, CDR2 SQIVND, per germline (reference sequence). This CDR3 comprises 13 residues. The trim removed 6 bases at V and 4 bases at J, leaving 4 bases unmatched. CDR3 nucleotides: TGTGCCAGTAGCCTGGGACAGGGTTACGAGCAGTACTTC. Amino acids: CASSLGQGYEQYF.

J is TRBJ2-7 and V is TRBV29-1; D might be TRBD1 (6 bases). This CDR3 region has 13 residues. Germline V gives CDR1 SQVTM, CDR2 ANQGSEA. V was pared by 6 bases and J by 3 bases, with 15 bases between. Here the CDR3 reads CSVLHPQGYEQYF. In DNA, the CDR3 is TGCAGCGTCCTTCACCCACAGGGCTACGAGCAGTACTTC.

As concerns this clone: The junction does not match germline at one end; this may be a read error. This chain links TRBV7-7 with TRBJ2-6; D is perhaps TRBD1 (6 bases). Germline CDR1 and CDR2: SSHAT and FNYEAQ (reference sequence). This CDR3 is 17 amino acids long. In DNA, the CDR3 is TGTGCTAGCAGCTTGGGACACTCTTCCTCTGGGGCCAACGTCCTGACTTTC. Protein: CASSLGHSSSGANVLTF. The full variable domain, rest sourced from reference TRBV7-7 and TRBJ2-6, is GAGVSQSPRYKVTKRGQDVTLRCDPISSHATLYWYQQALGQGPEFLTYFNYEAQPDKSGLPSDRFSAERPEGSISTLTIQRTEQRDSAMYRCASSLGHSSSGANVLTFGAGSRLTVL.

V is TRBV5-1 and J is TRBJ2-1; D gene uncertain. The CDR3 is 14 residues long. Trimming pared 0 bases from V and 5 bases from J, leaving 9 bases between. Looked up from germline, CDR1 is SGHRS and CDR2 is YFSETQ. CDR3 protein: CASSLARNNNEQFF. The DNA for the CDR3 is TGCGCCAGCAGCTTGGCCCGAAACAACAATGAGCAGTTCTTC.

The chain couples TRBV6-1 to TRBJ2-7, with D perhaps matching TRBD1 (6 bases). The germline V and J ends were trimmed by 4 bases and 0 bases, with 16 bases remaining between them. Germline V gene sequence: CDR1 MNHNS, CDR2 SASEGT. The CDR3 loop spans 16 amino acids. The CDR3, as DNA: TGTGCCAGCAGTGGGGGGCCGTCCTCACCCTCCTACGAGCAGTACTTC. Translated: CASSGGPSSPSYEQYF.

V usage is TRBV3-1 (or the pseudogene TRBV3-2) and J usage is TRBJ1-1, with TRBD1 matching over 12 bases. The CDR3 is 15 residues long. Losses at the gene ends were 5 bases for V and 5 bases for J; bases not matched to a gene: 6. Germline V gene sequence: CDR1 LGHDT, CDR2 YNNKEL (reference sequence). The CDR3 loop is CASSWDRGLVTEAFF. CDR3 coding DNA: TGTGCCAGCAGCTGGGACAGGGGGCTAGTGACTGAAGCTTTCTTT.

The J gene is TRBJ2-7, the V gene TRBV6-6; D is ambiguous. Per germline, CDR1 MNHNY and CDR2 SVGAGI (reference sequence). This CDR3 is 17 amino acids long. Trimming stripped 5 bases from V and 0 bases from J, with 20 bases between. CDR3 nucleotides: TGTGCCAGCAGTCAAAACCCAGACTTACCCCCCTCCTACGAGCAGTACTTC. Amino acid sequence: CASSQNPDLPPSYEQYF.

This clone occurred a few times. This chain joins TRBV5-1 and TRBJ1-6; a possible D gene is TRBD1 (5 bases). CDR1 and CDR2 (germline): SGHRS, YFSETQ. The CDR3 loop spans 14 amino acids. Trimming pared 0 bases from V and 9 bases from J, leaving 10 bases between. This CDR3 is CASSLEQAGSPLHF. The CDR3 coding sequence is TGCGCCAGCAGCTTGGAACAGGCCGGTTCACCCCTCCACTTT.

The gene calls are TRBV4-1 and TRBJ2-7, with a possible D match to TRBD2 (7 bases). V was trimmed by 0 bases and J by 0 bases, leaving 15 bases between them. The CDR3 is 17 residues long. The V gene's germline CDR1 is MGHRA and CDR2 YSYEKL. The CDR3 coding sequence is TGCGCCAGCAGCCAAGAAGTTCGGGGAGGGGGCTCCTACGAGCAGTACTTC. Translation gives CASSQEVRGGGSYEQYF.

To note about this clone: An end of the junction differs from the germline gene, which may be a read error. Within the sample, other DNA sequences also encode this same CDR3. This chain uses TRBV7-7 with TRBJ2-5, with TRBD1 matching over 9 bases. CDR1 SSHAT and CDR2 FNYEAQ come from the germline V gene (reference sequence). CDR3 length: 16 residues. CDR3 coding DNA: TGTGCTAGCAGCCCAACCGGGACAGGGATAGTGGAGACCCAGTACTTC. It specifies CASSPTGTGIVETQYF.

The rearrangement uses TRBV5-1 and TRBJ1-1, with a possible D match to TRBD1 (6 bases). This CDR3 spans 13 amino acids. Between the trimmed V and J ends, which lost 7 bases and 5 bases, there was a span of 15 bases. Germline CDR1 and CDR2: SGHRS and YFSETQ. CDR3 in amino acids: CASVRDTGTEAFF. The CDR3 bases are TGCGCCAGCGTCCGGGACACCGGGACTGAAGCTTTCTTT.

The chain recombines TRBV6-5 with TRBJ2-7, with D uncertain. CDR1 and CDR2 from the germline V gene are MNHEY and SVGAGI. Trimming pared 5 bases from V and 2 bases from J, leaving 7 bases between. CDR3 size: 12 residues. The CDR3 region has the DNA TGTGCCAGCAGTAGCGCCGCCTACGAGCAGTACTTC. Protein sequence: CASSSAAYEQYF.

V is TRBV4-2 and J is TRBJ2-5; TRBD1 agrees at 9 bases. The CDR3 consists of 16 residues. Trimming took 1 base from V and 7 from J; bases not matched to a gene: 10. Germline CDR1 LGHNA, CDR2 YNFKEQ. The CDR3: CASSQGLLGTGRTQYF. The CDR3 DNA reads TGTGCCAGCAGCCAAGGGCTGTTGGGGACAGGGCGGACCCAGTACTTC.

This chain connects TRBV12-3 or TRBV12-4 to TRBJ1-2; D gene ambiguous. The CDR3 consists of 13 residues. The ends were cut back, 2 bases at V and 1 base at J, with 5 bases in the middle. The CDR3 DNA sequence: TGTGCCAGCAGTTTATTCCGTAACTATGGCTACACCTTC. Translation gives CASSLFRNYGYTF.

This sequence joins TRBV5-1 and TRBJ2-3; 11 bases agree with TRBD2. The CDR3 spans 15 residues. The germline V gene has CDR1 SGHRS and CDR2 YFSETQ. V gave up 5 bases and J gave up 6 bases; unmatched junction bases: 8. The CDR3 bases are TGCGCCAGCAGTCCCACTAGCGGGGGCGCGGATACGCAGTATTTT. Its translation is CASSPTSGGADTQYF.

V usage is TRBV5-1 and J usage is TRBJ1-1; D not resolved. The V and J ends lost 5 bases and 0 bases respectively, with 8 bases between them. The CDR3 covers 13 residues. Looked up from germline, CDR1 is SGHRS and CDR2 is YFSETQ. The CDR3 DNA reads TGCGCCAGCAGTTATACAGTGAACACTGAAGCTTTCTTT. Amino acid sequence: CASSYTVNTEAFF.

The chain has TRBV6-5 and TRBJ2-1; D unresolved. CDR3 length: 14 amino acids. Trimming took off 5 bases at V and 10 bases at J, with 18 bases between the two ends. The germline gives CDR1 MNHEY, CDR2 SVGAGI. CDR3 nucleotide sequence: TGTGCCAGCAGTCCCTTTTCCCCTATCGGGGAGCAGTTCTTC. Its protein product is CASSPFSPIGEQFF.

The rearrangement joins TRBV15 to TRBJ1-1; D gene ambiguous. Germline V gives CDR1 LNHNV, CDR2 YYDKDF (reference sequence). This CDR3 is built from 13 residues. With 3 bases removed from V and 1 base from J, the gap between germline ends came to 6 bases. The CDR3 coding sequence is TGTGCCACCAGCAGCAACAGGAACACTGAAGCTTTCTTT. It specifies CATSSNRNTEAFF.